These 30 T cell receptor beta chains came from one sample sequenced in a study of blood T cell repertoires in COVID-19. The protocol was immunoSEQ multiplex PCR, while the TCRdb copy is restricted to in-frame clones and leaves out a portion. The sample has about 300,000 clones, approximately 85% seen once. The sample was peripheral blood. The receptor set was obtained from a man in his late teens or twenties with active or convalescent COVID-19.

The chain carries TRBV9 and TRBJ2-5; a weak D match, TRBD2 (7 bases). This CDR3 has 14 amino acids. CDR1 is SGDLS and CDR2 is YYNGEE in the germline V gene. V gave up 4 bases and J gave up 5 bases, with 15 bases separating them. DNA for the CDR3: TGTGCCAGCAGCCCCGGCGGGGGCTGGGAGACCCAGTACTTC. Protein product: CASSPGGGWETQYF.

The rearrangement uses TRBV5-1 and TRBJ1-6; D unclear. The CDR3 consists of 16 residues. With 0 bases removed from V and 10 bases from J, the gap between germline ends came to 17 bases. In germline, CDR1 is SGHRS, CDR2 YFSETQ. The CDR3 region has the DNA TGCGCCAGCAGCTTGGTTTCTCTACCCTCGGGGTCACCCCTCCACTTT. As protein: CASSLVSLPSGSPLHF.

The CDR3 loop is CASSEVSGTGGNEQFF. The CDR3 nucleotides read TGTGCCAGCAGTGAAGTCTCCGGGACAGGGGGCAATGAGCAGTTCTTC. The chain joins TRBV2 to TRBJ2-1, with 11 nucleotides matching TRBD1. Germline CDR1 is SNHLY and CDR2 is FYNNEI. The trim removed 1 base at V and 6 bases at J, leaving 5 bases unmatched. The CDR3 is 16 amino acids. Full variable domain (outside the CDR3, taken from reference TRBV2 and TRBJ2-1): EPEVTQTPSHQVTQMGQEVILRCVPISNHLYFYWYRQILGQKVEFLVSFYNNEISEKSEIFDDQFSVERPDGSNFTLKIRSTKLEDSAMYFCASSEVSGTGGNEQFFGPGTRLTVL.

The rearrangement uses TRBV6-5 and TRBJ2-7, with D perhaps matching TRBD1 (5 bases). V was clipped by 10 bases and J by 0 bases, with 13 bases between them. The length of the CDR3 is 13 residues. Germline CDR1 reads MNHEY; CDR2 reads SVGAGI. The CDR3 is CATKGAGSYEQYF. CDR3 sequence (DNA): TGTGCCACCAAAGGGGCAGGCTCCTACGAGCAGTACTTC.

V and J are TRBV19 and TRBJ2-2; D uncertain. V was cut by 3 bases and J by 3 bases, with 11 bases left in between. Germline V gene sequence: CDR1 LNHDA, CDR2 SQIVND (reference sequence). This CDR3 has 15 amino acids. Here the CDR3 reads CASSIPSVHTGELFF. The CDR3 DNA reads as TGTGCCAGTAGTATCCCCAGCGTCCACACCGGGGAGCTGTTTTTT.

This chain links TRBV6-2 or TRBV6-3 with TRBJ2-2; 11 nucleotides align to TRBD1. V trimming: 0 bases; J trimming: 5 bases; junction bases outside the gene matches: 5. The germline gives CDR1 MNHEY, CDR2 SVGEGT. The CDR3 has 17 amino acids. In DNA form, the CDR3 reads TGTGCCAGCAGTTACTCTACGGACAGGGGGCAAACCGGGGAGCTGTTTTTT. Protein: CASSYSTDRGQTGELFF.

The V and J genes are TRBV27 and TRBJ1-1; perhaps TRBD1 as D (6 bases). This CDR3 spans 16 amino acids. Germline CDR1 reads MNHEY; CDR2 reads SMNVEV (reference sequence). V lost 3 bases, J lost 5 bases, and 19 bases lay in between. CDR3 sequence reads: CASSLLGGGEGTEAFF. For the CDR3, the DNA is TGTGCCAGCAGTTTGTTGGGAGGGGGAGAAGGAACTGAAGCTTTCTTT.

This chain joins TRBV19 and TRBJ1-1; D perhaps matches TRBD1 (5 bases). Germline CDR1 is LNHDA and CDR2 is SQIVND (reference sequence). With 5 bases removed from V and 7 bases from J, the gap between germline ends came to 8 bases. The CDR3 consists of 11 residues. The CDR3 sequence: CASSQGGEAFF. The DNA for the CDR3 is TGTGCCAGTAGTCAGGGTGGTGAAGCTTTCTTT.

This sequence joins TRBV10-3 and TRBJ1-2, with a possible D match to TRBD1 (6 bases). Trimming shortened V by 2 bases and J by 4 bases, and 8 bases separated the two germline ends. Germline-derived CDR1 and CDR2 are ENHRY and SYGVKD. This CDR3 is built from 13 residues. The CDR3 region is CAISEGGSYGYTF. The DNA of the CDR3 is TGTGCCATCAGTGAGGGGGGCAGCTATGGCTACACCTTC.

The chain couples TRBV19 to TRBJ1-2; no clear D. Per germline, CDR1 LNHDA and CDR2 SQIVND (reference sequence). This CDR3 contains 16 residues. Trimming stripped 1 base from V and 7 bases from J, with 19 bases between. CDR3 residues: CASSIGRATIEFGYTF. CDR3 in DNA: TGTGCCAGTAGTATAGGTCGCGCCACCATAGAATTTGGCTACACCTTC.

The chain's CDR3 is CASRFNGQGNSPLHF. In DNA, the CDR3 is TGTGCCAGCAGATTCAACGGACAGGGTAATTCACCCCTCCACTTT. The chain uses TRBV27 and TRBJ1-6; 8 bases match TRBD1. The junction had 7 bases not matched to a gene; V was cut back by 6 bases and J by 6 bases. The CDR3 runs 15 residues. Germline V gene lookup returns CDR1 MNHEY and CDR2 SMNVEV (reference sequence).

The V and J genes are TRBV15 and TRBJ1-2; D call uncertain. This CDR3 comprises 15 residues. Germline CDR1 is LNHNV and CDR2 is YYDKDF (reference sequence). The V end lost 5 bases, the J end lost 5 bases, and 18 bases lay between the germline ends. The DNA for the CDR3 is TGTGCCACCAGCGGAAGGCCTGAGGCCGCTTATGGCTACACCTTC. This sequence encodes CATSGRPEAAYGYTF.

This clone was found a few times. The identical CDR3 is also encoded by other nucleotide sequences in the sample. V usage is TRBV7-2 and J usage is TRBJ1-3; TRBD1 matches at 8 bases. J was trimmed by 1 base and V by 4 bases; bases with no gene match: 3. The length of the CDR3 is 15 residues. The germline CDR1 and CDR2 sequences are SGHTA and FQGNSA. This CDR3 is CASSSTGGSGNTIYF. CDR3 in DNA: TGTGCCAGCAGCTCCACAGGGGGTTCTGGAAACACCATATATTTT. The full variable domain, completed using reference TRBV7-2 and TRBJ1-3, is GAGVSQSPSNKVTEKGKDVELRCDPISGHTALYWYRQSLGQGLEFLIYFQGNSAPDKSGLPSDRFSAERTGGSVSTLTIQRTQQEDSAVYLCASSSTGGSGNTIYFGEGSWLTVV.

The chain carries TRBV28 and TRBJ1-2, with 7 positions matching TRBD1. CDR1 and CDR2 (germline): MDHEN, SYDVKM. The V and J ends lost 6 bases and 7 bases, in that order; junction bases with no gene match: 8. The CDR3 covers 13 residues. In DNA, the CDR3 is TGTGCCAGCAGGCCGACAGGGATTAGTGGCTACACCTTC. Translating it yields CASRPTGISGYTF.

The chain employs TRBV10-3 and TRBJ1-1; D gene unclear. This CDR3 has 15 amino acids. Trimming pared 0 bases from V and 1 base from J, leaving 9 bases between. Germline-derived CDR1 and CDR2 are ENHRY and SYGVKD. CDR3 residues: CAISESNSRNTEAFF. In nucleotides, the CDR3 is TGTGCCATCAGTGAGTCTAACTCTAGGAACACTGAAGCTTTCTTT.

Remarks on this clone: The same CDR3 can be traced to other DNA sequences in this sample. The rearrangement links TRBV18 to TRBJ1-2; D call uncertain. Germline CDR1 reads KGHSH; CDR2 reads LQKENI. Trimming cost V 2 bases and J 8 bases, with 12 bases left between them. This CDR3 region has 13 residues. The CDR3 nucleotides are TGTGCCAGCTCACCATCGGACTCTAGAGGCTACACCTTC. It specifies CASSPSDSRGYTF.

The V call is TRBV5-1, the J call TRBJ1-6, with D perhaps TRBD1 (5 bases). The V and J ends lost 0 bases and 0 bases respectively, with 13 bases between them. The CDR3 loop spans 18 amino acids. Germline loops: CDR1 SGHRS, CDR2 YFSETQ. The CDR3 loop reads CASSLEADRSSYNSPLHF. CDR3 nucleotides: TGCGCCAGCAGCTTGGAGGCTGACAGAAGCTCCTATAATTCACCCCTCCACTTT.

This chain joins TRBV2 and TRBJ2-2; 10 bases line up with TRBD1. Trimming removed 1 base from V and 5 bases from J; junction bases left unmatched: 1. This CDR3 has 15 residues. Germline CDR1 is SNHLY and CDR2 is FYNNEI. The DNA for the CDR3 is TGTGCCAGCAGTGAAGTGGGACAGGGGACCGGGGAGCTGTTTTTT. It specifies CASSEVGQGTGELFF. The full variable domain, its missing parts supplied by reference TRBV2 and TRBJ2-2, is EPEVTQTPSHQVTQMGQEVILRCVPISNHLYFYWYRQILGQKVEFLVSFYNNEISEKSEIFDDQFSVERPDGSNFTLKIRSTKLEDSAMYFCASSEVGQGTGELFFGEGSRLTVL.

CDR3 protein: CASSKWDREETQYF. In DNA form, the CDR3 reads TGTGCCAGTAGTAAATGGGACAGGGAAGAGACCCAGTACTTC. The genes are TRBV19 and TRBJ2-5, with 9 bases identical to TRBD1. The length of the CDR3 is 14 residues. Germline lookup yields CDR1 LNHDA and CDR2 SQIVND (reference sequence). J lost 3 bases, V lost 4 bases, and 3 bases had no gene match.

The chain has TRBV27 and TRBJ1-3; 8 bases align to TRBD1. V gave up 5 bases and J gave up 5 bases; unmatched junction bases: 5. Germline V gene data show CDR1 as MNHEY and CDR2 as SMNVEV (reference sequence). The CDR3 loop spans 14 amino acids. CDR3 loop: CASSPAGGRNTIYF. Written as DNA, the CDR3 is TGTGCCAGCAGTCCCGCAGGGGGCCGAAACACCATATATTTT.

The V and J genes are TRBV6-6 and TRBJ1-4; D is unclear. CDR1 and CDR2 (germline): MNHNY, SVGAGI (reference sequence). The CDR3 is made up of 13 amino acids. Trimming shortened V by 6 bases and J by 7 bases, and 12 bases separated the two germline ends. The CDR3 nucleotides are TGTGCCAGCAGCCACCGGGGATTTGAAAAACTGTTTTTT. It encodes CASSHRGFEKLFF.

The rearrangement uses TRBV7-8 and TRBJ2-5, with 8 bases fitting TRBD2. Germline CDR1 and CDR2: SGHVS and FQNEAQ. With V trimmed by 1 base and J by 5 bases, 9 bases remained unmatched. This CDR3 contains 16 residues. In DNA, the CDR3 is TGTGCCAGCAGCTTAGATGAGGCGGGGGGCGGGGAGACCCAGTACTTC. Translated, it gives CASSLDEAGGGETQYF.

The chain has TRBV7-8 and TRBJ1-2, with D perhaps matching TRBD1 (5 bases). Per the germline V gene, CDR1 is SGHVS and CDR2 is FQNEAQ. The length of the CDR3 is 15 residues. Trimming pared 7 bases from V and 4 bases from J, leaving 19 bases between. The CDR3 region has the DNA TGTGCCAGCACCCATCGGACTGGGGGGTTCTATGGCTACACCTTC. Translation: CASTHRTGGFYGYTF.

The chain links TRBV4-3 to TRBJ1-1; D possibly corresponds to TRBD1 (6 bases). Germline V lookup: CDR1 LGHNA, CDR2 YSLEER. The CDR3 contains 14 residues. V shed 4 bases and J shed 5 bases, with 14 bases lying between them. The CDR3 region has the DNA TGCGCCAGCAGCCGACAACAGGGAGTTACTGAAGCTTTCTTT. Translation gives CASSRQQGVTEAFF.

The CDR3 DNA sequence: TGTGCCAGCAGCCCTTCAGTCTACGAGCAGTACTTC. Translating gives CASSPSVYEQYF. The chain has TRBV6-6 and TRBJ2-7; D uncertain. CDR3 size: 12 residues. The germline CDR1 and CDR2 sequences are MNHNY and SVGAGI (reference sequence). V was clipped by 6 bases and J by 3 bases, with 9 bases between them.

J is TRBJ1-2 and V is TRBV5-6, with D possibly being TRBD1 (6 bases). CDR1 and CDR2 from the germline V gene are SGHDT and YYEEEE. CDR3 length: 14 residues. Deletions cut 0 bases from V and 7 bases from J, with 13 bases between. This chain's CDR3 is CASSLGQNRAGYTF. CDR3 DNA sequence: TGTGCCAGCAGCTTGGGCCAAAACAGGGCTGGCTACACCTTC.

The chain has TRBV7-8 and TRBJ1-2; TRBD1 agrees at 8 bases. Germline loops: CDR1 SGHVS, CDR2 FQNEAQ. The ends lost 7 bases at V and 4 bases at J; junction bases unmatched: 14. This CDR3 region has 16 residues. The CDR3 protein is CASNQEGTGPSYGYTF. The CDR3 DNA is TGTGCCAGCAACCAAGAGGGGACAGGACCCAGCTATGGCTACACCTTC. The variable domain in full, completed from reference TRBV7-8 and TRBJ1-2, reads GAGVSQSPRYKVAKRGQDVALRCDPISGHVSLFWYQQALGQGPEFLTYFQNEAQLDKSGLPSDRFFAERPEGSVSTLKIQRTQQEDSAVYLCASNQEGTGPSYGYTFGSGTRLTVV.

The rearrangement joins TRBV29-1 to TRBJ1-2, with D perhaps matching TRBD1 (6 bases). The V gene lost 2 bases and the J gene lost 4 bases, with 14 bases spanning the gap. This CDR3 contains 14 residues. Germline CDR1 reads SQVTM; CDR2 reads ANQGSEA. The CDR3 bases are TGCAGCGTTGAACCCCCCGGGACAATCTATGGCTACACCTTC. Its protein product is CSVEPPGTIYGYTF.

The V and J genes are TRBV7-8 and TRBJ1-4; 8 nucleotides align to TRBD1. Germline V CDR1 and CDR2: SGHVS, FQNEAQ. Trimming cost V 6 bases and J 9 bases; bases outside gene matches: 9. The CDR3 runs 14 residues. CDR3 sequence reads: CASRPDRAGQKLFF. DNA of the CDR3: TGTGCCAGCAGACCGGACAGGGCGGGGCAAAAACTGTTTTTT.

Details on this clone: Other DNA sequences in this sample translate to the same CDR3. The chain carries TRBV15 and TRBJ1-1; D is perhaps TRBD1 (5 bases). Germline V CDR1 and CDR2: LNHNV, YYDKDF (reference sequence). The CDR3 is made up of 12 amino acids. Trimming took 3 bases from V and 4 from J, leaving 6 bases between them. The DNA of the CDR3 is TGTGCCACCAGCAGGGGGGGCACTGAAGCTTTCTTT. Translated: CATSRGGTEAFF. The whole variable domain, remainder taken from reference TRBV15 and TRBJ1-1, is DAMVIQNPRYQVTQFGKPVTLSCSQTLNHNVMYWYQQKSSQAPKLLFHYYDKDFNNEADTPDNFQSRRPNTSFCFLDIRSPGLGDTAMYLCATSRGGTEAFFGQGTRLTVV.